The 15 T cell receptor beta chains given below trace back to one sample, sequenced in a study of blood T cells in healthy people across ages (dated by TCRdb to 2013 to 2016). Libraries were made using 5' RACE. Sequencing instrument: Illumina HiSeq 2500. A second PCR of about 7 to 12 cycles was run with a J-beta primer mix and a sample-barcoded 5' primer. In TCRdb, the public reads were trimmed at Q25 with fastp and aligned with MiXCR, with productive beta chains retained. Each record represents a unique CDR3 protein, reported with the most common genes and DNA among its rows. The sample contains 700,000 to 800,000 distinct CDR3 sequences, more than 40% of them found a single time. Of the sample, approximately 22% falls within the top ten clones. Sequenced: blood. The receptors stem from a woman aged 55-75 years in good health.

The rearrangement uses TRBV20-1 and TRBJ2-7; 13 bases fit TRBD2. V lost 3 bases and J lost 0; bases outside the gene matches: 5. The CDR3 has 16 residues. CDR1 is DFQATT and CDR2 is SNEGSKA in the germline V gene (reference sequence). CDR3 sequence (DNA): TGCAGTGCTAGTCGGACTAGCGGGGGTAGCTCCTACGAGCAGTACTTC. Amino acids: CSASRTSGGSSYEQYF.

This clonotype was found many times. The V gene is TRBV11-2, the J gene TRBJ2-5; D may be TRBD1 (5 bases). V lost 0 bases and J 1 base, leaving 6 bases between the germline ends. Per the germline V gene, CDR1 is SGHAT and CDR2 is FQNNGV. The CDR3 has 14 amino acids. CDR3 DNA sequence: TGTGCCAGCAGCTTAGACGACAGCCAAGAGACCCAGTACTTC. Translation: CASSLDDSQETQYF.

V gene TRBV7-9 combines with J gene TRBJ1-1, with D perhaps TRBD1 (5 bases). This CDR3 is built from 15 residues. Trimming shortened V by 8 bases and J by 2 bases, and 18 bases separated the two germline ends. CDR1 is SEHNR and CDR2 is FQNEAQ in the germline V gene (reference sequence). Here the CDR3 reads CASGDDGEGNTEAFF. Here the CDR3 DNA reads TGTGCCAGCGGGGACGATGGGGAGGGTAACACTGAAGCTTTCTTT.

This clonotype appeared once. One base away lies a much larger clone, so this may be a sequencing read error. The rearrangement links TRBV27 to TRBJ1-1; maybe TRBD1 (5 bases). The CDR3 extends over 14 amino acids. CDR1 is MNHEY, CDR2 SMNVEV, per germline (reference sequence). The CDR3 reads CVSSRDGSYTEAFF. Here the CDR3 DNA reads TGTGTCAGCAGCCGGGACGGAAGTTATACTGAAGCTTTCTTT.

This clonotype was observed a few times. This chain joins TRBV4-3 and TRBJ2-3; tentatively, D is TRBD2 (7 bases). CDR1 LGHNA and CDR2 YSLEER come from the germline V gene. The CDR3 runs to 16 residues. Trimming shortened V by 5 bases and J by 4 bases, and 19 bases separated the two germline ends. The CDR3 reads CASSFSPGEGADTQYF. The CDR3, as DNA: TGCGCCAGCAGCTTCTCGCCAGGGGAGGGCGCAGATACGCAGTATTTT.

The V and J genes are TRBV15 and TRBJ1-6; 11 bases align to TRBD1. The CDR3 extends over 15 amino acids. V trimming: 0 bases; J trimming: 10 bases; junction bases outside the gene matches: 2. Per the germline V gene, CDR1 is LNHNV and CDR2 is YYDKDF (reference sequence). CDR3 amino acids: CATSREDRGQSPLHF. The CDR3 DNA follows: TGTGCCACCAGCAGAGAGGACAGGGGGCAATCACCCCTCCACTTT.

This clonotype occurred a few times. The chain recombines TRBV12-3 or TRBV12-4 with TRBJ1-4; a weak D match, TRBD1 (5 bases). V was shortened by 5 bases and J by 6 bases, with 16 bases between the two germline ends. The CDR3 sequence is 15 residues long. This CDR3 reads CASSPPRDPHEKLFF. The CDR3 DNA reads TGTGCCAGCAGTCCCCCCCGGGACCCTCATGAAAAACTGTTTTTT.

The rearrangement links TRBV13 to TRBJ2-5; 10 bases line up with TRBD2. This CDR3 comprises 15 residues. Trimming cost V 0 bases and J 11 bases; bases outside gene matches: 9. Looked up from germline, CDR1 is PRHDT and CDR2 is FYEKMQ (reference sequence). The CDR3: CASSLGLAGVVEQYF. As DNA, the CDR3 is TGTGCCAGCAGCTTAGGTCTAGCGGGAGTTGTTGAGCAGTACTTC.

The table lists this clonotype with a few counts. This chain links TRBV7-2 with TRBJ2-7; 13 nucleotides agree with TRBD2. Germline V lookup: CDR1 SGHTA, CDR2 FQGNSA. The CDR3 contains 17 residues. The ends lost 4 bases at V and 4 bases at J; junction bases unmatched: 10. The chain's CDR3 is CASSSPLAGGPRYEQYF. Written as DNA, the CDR3 is TGTGCCAGCAGCTCCCCACTAGCGGGAGGGCCGCGGTACGAGCAGTACTTC.

This clonotype was observed once. Germline and junction disagree at one end, which may indicate a read error. V and J are TRBV19 and TRBJ2-1; perhaps TRBD1 as D (6 bases). The CDR3 has 15 amino acids. Germline V gives CDR1 LNHDA, CDR2 SQIVND (reference sequence). Here the CDR3 reads CASSIVLGAGNGQFF. CDR3 bases: TGTGCCAGTAGTATAGTCCTGGGGGCGGGCAATGGGCAGTTCTTC.

This clonotype was observed at least ten times. The V and J genes are TRBV5-1 and TRBJ2-7; D possibly corresponds to TRBD1 (6 bases). V was shortened by 0 bases and J by 2 bases, with 9 bases between the two germline ends. Germline V gene data show CDR1 as SGHRS and CDR2 as YFSETQ. The CDR3 runs 14 residues. The CDR3 DNA follows: TGCGCCAGCAGCTTGGGACAGGAAGCCTACGAGCAGTACTTC. Amino acids: CASSLGQEAYEQYF. The full variable domain, in which reference TRBV5-1 and TRBJ2-7 provide the parts outside the CDR3, is KAGVTQTPRYLIKTRGQQVTLSCSPISGHRSVSWYQQTPGQGLQFLFEYFSETQRNKGNFPGRFSGRQFSNSRSEMNVSTLELGDSALYLCASSLGQEAYEQYFGPGTRLTVT.

The chain carries TRBV5-1 and TRBJ2-3, with D unclear. Germline values: CDR1 SGHRS, CDR2 YFSETQ. Between the trimmed V and J ends, which lost 4 bases and 3 bases, there was a span of 12 bases. CDR3 length: 14 residues. The CDR3 region has the DNA TGCGCCAGCAGCCCGACTGACCCTACAGATACGCAGTATTTT. It specifies CASSPTDPTDTQYF.

This clonotype was found a few times. The gene calls are TRBV7-9 and TRBJ2-4, with 8 bases fitting TRBD2. Germline assignment: CDR1 SEHNR and CDR2 FQNEAQ (reference sequence). Trimming took 4 bases from V and 0 from J; bases not matched to a gene: 14. The CDR3 spans 19 residues. The CDR3 loop reads CASSSTGGRTEIAKNIQYF. As DNA, the CDR3 is TGTGCCAGCAGCTCCACGGGAGGGAGAACAGAAATAGCCAAAAACATTCAGTACTTC. Full variable domain (outside the CDR3, taken from reference TRBV7-9 and TRBJ2-4): DTGVSQNPRHKITKRGQNVTFRCDPISEHNRLYWYRQTLGQGPEFLTYFQNEAQLEKSRLLSDRFSAERPKGSFSTLEIQRTEQGDSAMYLCASSSTGGRTEIAKNIQYFGAGTRLSVL.

V and J are TRBV20-1 and TRBJ2-3; a possible D gene is TRBD2 (5 bases). V was cut by 0 bases and J by 2 bases, with 15 bases left in between. The CDR3 is made up of 16 amino acids. CDR1 and CDR2 from the germline V gene are DFQATT and SNEGSKA (reference sequence). The CDR3 region is CSARDSMGGSTDTQYF. As DNA, the CDR3 is TGCAGTGCTAGAGATTCAATGGGCGGGTCCACAGATACGCAGTATTTT.

This clonotype was counted only a few times. J is TRBJ2-3 and V is TRBV7-2; TRBD2 aligns across 10 bases. CDR1 is SGHTA and CDR2 is FQGNSA in the germline V gene. Germline trimming cut 0 bases from V and 6 bases from J; bases unmatched to any gene: 3. This CDR3 is built from 15 residues. The CDR3 sequence: CASSLASGGWDTQYF. CDR3 nucleotides: TGTGCCAGCAGCTTAGCTAGCGGGGGGTGGGATACGCAGTATTTT.